This passage covers 7 T cell receptor beta chains from one sample sequenced in a study of blood T cell repertoires in COVID-19 (dated by TCRdb to 2020 to 2022). The library came from the immunoSEQ multiplex PCR assay. TCRdb took over this immuneACCESS table, retaining in-frame rearrangements with V and J assigned. Such tables are incomplete; in checked studies, under half of the missing clones stem from an unresolved V gene, and the remainder is unexplained. This sample holds fewer than 350,000 clones; 85% were observed only once. About 2.7% of the sample is in the top ten clones. What was sequenced was PBMCs or T cells enriched from blood (not recorded which). The receptors were sampled from a woman between 50 and 59 years old who had recovered from COVID-19.

The chain is built from TRBV3-1 (or the pseudogene TRBV3-2) and TRBJ1-6; D gene uncertain. The CDR3 loop spans 13 amino acids. Deletions cut 1 base from V and 9 bases from J, with 7 bases between. CDR1 and CDR2 (germline): LGHDT, YNNKEL (reference sequence). This CDR3 is CASSQGPGSPLHF. For the CDR3, the DNA is TGTGCCAGCAGCCAAGGTCCCGGTTCACCCCTCCACTTT.

The chain has TRBV7-9 and TRBJ2-7; 10 bases agree with TRBD2. This CDR3 has 14 amino acids. J was trimmed by 0 bases and V by 8 bases; bases with no gene match: 4. The germline gives CDR1 SEHNR, CDR2 FQNEAQ (reference sequence). For the CDR3, the DNA is TGTGCCAGCGGACTAGCGGTGAGCTCCTACGAGCAGTACTTC. The encoded protein is CASGLAVSSYEQYF.

This clone was recorded a few times. The chain is built from TRBV4-1 and TRBJ1-5; 9 bases map to TRBD1. There are 15 residues in the CDR3. V shed 1 base, J shed 6 bases, and the junction held 4 bases outside the gene matches. Germline CDR1 reads MGHRA; CDR2 reads YSYEKL. This chain's CDR3 is CASSQGGQGSQPQHF. CDR3 nucleotides: TGCGCCAGCAGCCAAGGTGGACAGGGGAGTCAGCCCCAGCATTTT.

J is TRBJ1-6 and V is TRBV18; D is undetermined. Germline CDR1 KGHSH, CDR2 LQKENI. The CDR3 runs to 16 residues. The ends were cut back, 6 bases at V and 0 bases at J, with 12 bases in the middle. CDR3 nucleotide sequence: TGTGCCAGCTCCCTCGGTGCTTACTCCTATAATTCACCCCTCCACTTT. This codes for CASSLGAYSYNSPLHF.

V and J are TRBV24-1 and TRBJ1-6, with 8 nucleotides matching TRBD1. V lost 5 bases, J lost 10 bases, and 3 bases stayed unmatched. The CDR3 extends over 13 amino acids. Looked up from germline, CDR1 is KGHDR and CDR2 is SFDVKD. CDR3 amino acids: CATSAAGGSPLHF. CDR3 in DNA: TGTGCCACCAGTGCGGCAGGGGGCTCACCCCTCCACTTT.

The chain carries TRBV5-1 and TRBJ1-3, with D uncertain. Germline CDR1 reads SGHRS; CDR2 reads YFSETQ. The germline V and J ends were trimmed by 0 bases and 3 bases, with 7 bases remaining between them. This CDR3 spans 14 amino acids. The CDR3 bases are TGCGCCAGCAGCTTGGAGGGAGGTGGAAACACCATATATTTT. It encodes CASSLEGGGNTIYF.

This rearrangement joins TRBV5-1 to TRBJ1-3; a weak D match, TRBD1 (5 bases). Germline V gene sequence: CDR1 SGHRS, CDR2 YFSETQ. The CDR3 runs 18 residues. The V and J ends lost 0 bases and 0 bases respectively, with 16 bases between them. The CDR3 region is CASSLAAIGQVSGNTIYF. The CDR3 DNA follows: TGCGCCAGCAGCTTGGCTGCGATCGGACAAGTCTCTGGAAACACCATATATTTT.